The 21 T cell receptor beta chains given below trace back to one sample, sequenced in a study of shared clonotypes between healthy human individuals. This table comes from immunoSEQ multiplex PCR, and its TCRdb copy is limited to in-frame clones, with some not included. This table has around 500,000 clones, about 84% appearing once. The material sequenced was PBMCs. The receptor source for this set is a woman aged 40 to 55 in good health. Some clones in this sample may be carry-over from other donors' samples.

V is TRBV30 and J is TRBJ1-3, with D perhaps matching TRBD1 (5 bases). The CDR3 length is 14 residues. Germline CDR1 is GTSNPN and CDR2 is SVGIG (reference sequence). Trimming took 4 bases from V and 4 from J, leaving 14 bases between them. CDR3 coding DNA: TGTGCCTGGACCCCGGGGGGGTTCGGAAACACCATATATTTT. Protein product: CAWTPGGFGNTIYF.

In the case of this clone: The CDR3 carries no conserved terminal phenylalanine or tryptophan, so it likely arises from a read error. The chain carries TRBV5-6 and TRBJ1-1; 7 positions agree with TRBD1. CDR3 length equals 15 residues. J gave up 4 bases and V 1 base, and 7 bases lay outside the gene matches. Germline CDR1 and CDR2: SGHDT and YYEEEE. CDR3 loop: CASSLPPGGGTEAFL. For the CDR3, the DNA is TGTGCCAGCAGCTTGCCCCCAGGGGGGGGCACTGAAGCTTTCCTT.

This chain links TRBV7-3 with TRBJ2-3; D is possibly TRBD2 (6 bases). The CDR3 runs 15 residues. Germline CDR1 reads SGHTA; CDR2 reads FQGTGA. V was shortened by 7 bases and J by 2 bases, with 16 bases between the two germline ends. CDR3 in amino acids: CASTAAGRNTDTQYF. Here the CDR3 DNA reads TGTGCCAGCACCGCAGCGGGTAGGAACACAGATACGCAGTATTTT. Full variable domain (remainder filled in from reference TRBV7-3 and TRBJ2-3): GAGVSQTPSNKVTEKGKYVELRCDPISGHTALYWYRQSLGQGPEFLIYFQGTGAADDSGLPNDRFFAVRPEGSVSTLKIQRTERGDSAVYLCASTAAGRNTDTQYFGPGTRLTVL.

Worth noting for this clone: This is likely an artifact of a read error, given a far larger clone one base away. CDR3 bases: TGTGCCAGCGGCCCCGCCCTCCTAACAGATACGCAGTATTTT. It translates to CASGPALLTDTQYF. The chain uses TRBV9 and TRBJ2-3; D is ambiguous. This CDR3 contains 14 residues. Germline values: CDR1 SGDLS, CDR2 YYNGEE. Trimming shortened V by 7 bases and J by 3 bases, and 15 bases separated the two germline ends.

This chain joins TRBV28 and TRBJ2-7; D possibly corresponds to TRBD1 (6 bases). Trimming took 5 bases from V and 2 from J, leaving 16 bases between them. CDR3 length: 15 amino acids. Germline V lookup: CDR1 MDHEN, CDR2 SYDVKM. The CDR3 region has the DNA TGTGCCAGCAGTCTGAAGGTAGGGGGAACCTACGAGCAGTACTTC. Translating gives CASSLKVGGTYEQYF.

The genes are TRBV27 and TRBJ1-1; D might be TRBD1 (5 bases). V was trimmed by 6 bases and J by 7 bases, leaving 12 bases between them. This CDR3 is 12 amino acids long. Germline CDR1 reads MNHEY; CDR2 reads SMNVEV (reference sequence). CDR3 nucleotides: TGTGCCAGCAGGACCCCGGGGGGTGAAGCTTTCTTT. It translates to CASRTPGGEAFF.

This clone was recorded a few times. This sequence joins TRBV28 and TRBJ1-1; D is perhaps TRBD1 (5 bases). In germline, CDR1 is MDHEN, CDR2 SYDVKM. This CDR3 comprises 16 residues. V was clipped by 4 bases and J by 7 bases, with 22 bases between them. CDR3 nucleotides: TGTGCCAGCAGTTCCCCCCCAGGGTGGAGATTGAGTGAAGCTTTCTTT. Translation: CASSSPPGWRLSEAFF.

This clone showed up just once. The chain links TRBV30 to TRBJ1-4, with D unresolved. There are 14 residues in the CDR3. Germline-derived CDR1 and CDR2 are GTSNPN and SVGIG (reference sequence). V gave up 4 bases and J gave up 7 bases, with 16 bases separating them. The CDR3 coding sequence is TGTGCCTGGAAGTTGGCATCCCGGGGTGAAAAACTGTTTTTT. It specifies CAWKLASRGEKLFF.

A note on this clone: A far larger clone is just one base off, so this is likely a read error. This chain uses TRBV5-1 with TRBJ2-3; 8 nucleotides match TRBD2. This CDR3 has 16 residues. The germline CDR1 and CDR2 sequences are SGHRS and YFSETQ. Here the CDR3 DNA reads TGCGCCAACAGCGAAGAGCCGGGACTAGGCTCAGATACGCAGTATTTT. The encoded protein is CANSEEPGLGSDTQYF.

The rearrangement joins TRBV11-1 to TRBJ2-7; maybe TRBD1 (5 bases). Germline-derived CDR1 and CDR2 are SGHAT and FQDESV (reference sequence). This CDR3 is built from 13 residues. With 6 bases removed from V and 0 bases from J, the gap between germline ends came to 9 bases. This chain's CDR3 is CASRSDSSYEQYF. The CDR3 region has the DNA TGTGCCAGCAGAAGCGACAGCTCCTACGAGCAGTACTTC.

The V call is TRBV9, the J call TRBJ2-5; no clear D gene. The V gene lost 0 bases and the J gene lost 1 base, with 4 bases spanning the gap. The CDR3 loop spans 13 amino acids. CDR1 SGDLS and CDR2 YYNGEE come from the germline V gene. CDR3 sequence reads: CASSVGTQETQYF. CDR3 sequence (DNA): TGTGCCAGCAGCGTAGGTACCCAAGAGACCCAGTACTTC.

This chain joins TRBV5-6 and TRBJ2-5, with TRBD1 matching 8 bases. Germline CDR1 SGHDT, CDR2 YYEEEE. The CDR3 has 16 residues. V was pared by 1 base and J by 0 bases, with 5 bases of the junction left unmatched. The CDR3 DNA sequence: TGTGCCAGCAGCTTGATGAGGACAGGGAACCAAGAGACCCAGTACTTC. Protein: CASSLMRTGNQETQYF.

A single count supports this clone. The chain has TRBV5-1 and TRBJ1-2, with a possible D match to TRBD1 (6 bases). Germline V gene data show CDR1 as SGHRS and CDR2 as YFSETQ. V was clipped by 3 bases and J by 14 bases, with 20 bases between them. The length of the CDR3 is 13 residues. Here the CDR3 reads CASSYIMGGLGTF. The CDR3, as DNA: TGCGCCAGCAGCTACATTATGGGGGGCCTTGGAACCTTC.

This chain's CDR3 is CASSPPLAGVIEQYF. DNA of the CDR3: TGTGCCAGCAGTCCACCTCTAGCGGGAGTCATCGAGCAGTACTTC. This chain uses TRBV28 with TRBJ2-7; 10 bases fit TRBD2. V gave up 5 bases and J gave up 6 bases; unmatched junction bases: 10. The CDR3 spans 15 residues. Germline assignment: CDR1 MDHEN and CDR2 SYDVKM.

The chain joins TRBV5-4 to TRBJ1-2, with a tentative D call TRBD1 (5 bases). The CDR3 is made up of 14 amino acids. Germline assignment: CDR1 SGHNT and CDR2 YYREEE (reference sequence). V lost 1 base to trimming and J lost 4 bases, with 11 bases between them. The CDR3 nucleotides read TGTGCCAGCAGCTTGACGGGGACCCTCTATGGCTACACCTTC. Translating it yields CASSLTGTLYGYTF.

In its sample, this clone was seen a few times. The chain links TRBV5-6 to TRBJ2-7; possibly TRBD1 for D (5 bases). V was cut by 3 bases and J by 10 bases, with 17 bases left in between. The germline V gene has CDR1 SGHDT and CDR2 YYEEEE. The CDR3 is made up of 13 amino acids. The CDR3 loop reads CASSWDRQGEQYF. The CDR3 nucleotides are TGTGCCAGCAGCTGGGATCGACAAGGGGAACAGTACTTC.

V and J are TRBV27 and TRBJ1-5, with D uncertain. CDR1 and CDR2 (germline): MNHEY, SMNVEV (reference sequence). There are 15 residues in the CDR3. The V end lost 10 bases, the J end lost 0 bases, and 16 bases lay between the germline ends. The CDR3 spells CATSPTGDSNQPQHF. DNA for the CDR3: TGTGCCACCTCTCCGACGGGAGATAGCAATCAGCCCCAGCATTTT.

CDR3 protein: CAIRPRTGEAFF. DNA for the CDR3: TGTGCCATCAGGCCACGGACAGGGGAAGCTTTCTTT. This chain links TRBV10-3 with TRBJ1-1; 8 bases are a match to TRBD1. This CDR3 contains 12 residues. Germline assignment: CDR1 ENHRY and CDR2 SYGVKD. The ends lost 6 bases at V and 8 bases at J; junction bases unmatched: 5.

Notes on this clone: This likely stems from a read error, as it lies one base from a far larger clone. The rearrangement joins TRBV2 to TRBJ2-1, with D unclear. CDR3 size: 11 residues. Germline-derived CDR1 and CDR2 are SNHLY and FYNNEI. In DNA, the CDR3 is TGTGCCAGCAGTGACAACAATGAGCGGTTCTTC. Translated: CASSDNNERFF.

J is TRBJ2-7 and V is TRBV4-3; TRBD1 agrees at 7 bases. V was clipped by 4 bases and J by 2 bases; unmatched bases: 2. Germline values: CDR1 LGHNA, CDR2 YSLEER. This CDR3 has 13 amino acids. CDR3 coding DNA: TGCGCCAGCAGCCGGGACAGAACCTACGAGCAGTACTTC. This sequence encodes CASSRDRTYEQYF.

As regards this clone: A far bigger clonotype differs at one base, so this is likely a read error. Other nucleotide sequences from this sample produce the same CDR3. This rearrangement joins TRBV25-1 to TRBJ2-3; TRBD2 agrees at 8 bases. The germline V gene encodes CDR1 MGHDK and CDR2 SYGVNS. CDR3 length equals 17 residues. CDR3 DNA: TGTGCTAGCAGTGGCGGGGGTAGCGGGATTTTTGGTGATACGCAGTATTTT. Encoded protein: CASSGGGSGIFGDTQYF.